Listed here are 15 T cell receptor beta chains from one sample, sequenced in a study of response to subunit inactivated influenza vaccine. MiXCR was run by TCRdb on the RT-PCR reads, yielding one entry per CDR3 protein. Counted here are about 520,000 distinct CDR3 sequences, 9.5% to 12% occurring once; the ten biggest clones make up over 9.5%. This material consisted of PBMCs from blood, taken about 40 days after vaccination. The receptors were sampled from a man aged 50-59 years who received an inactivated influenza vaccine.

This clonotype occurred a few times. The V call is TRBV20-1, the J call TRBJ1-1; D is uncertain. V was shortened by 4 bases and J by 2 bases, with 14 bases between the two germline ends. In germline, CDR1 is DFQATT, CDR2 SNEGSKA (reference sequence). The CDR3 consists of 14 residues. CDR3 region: CSATRARGNTEAFF. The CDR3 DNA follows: TGCAGTGCTACCCGGGCACGCGGTAACACTGAAGCTTTCTTT.

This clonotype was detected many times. The CDR3 reads CSASPSGRFYEQFF. CDR3 DNA: TGCAGTGCTAGTCCCAGCGGGAGGTTCTATGAGCAGTTCTTC. The chain has TRBV20-1 and TRBJ2-1; 9 nucleotides line up with TRBD2. Germline V CDR1 and CDR2: DFQATT, SNEGSKA (reference sequence). This CDR3 is built from 14 residues. V lost 3 bases to trimming and J lost 8 bases; unmatched junction nucleotides: 8.

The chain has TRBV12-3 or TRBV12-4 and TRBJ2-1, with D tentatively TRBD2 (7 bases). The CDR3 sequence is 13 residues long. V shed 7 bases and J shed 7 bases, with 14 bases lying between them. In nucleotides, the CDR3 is TGTGCCAGCAACGGGGGGCCGGGTAATGAGCAGTTCTTC. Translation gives CASNGGPGNEQFF.

The CDR3 reads CASSQEQGTGARGIQYF. CDR3 sequence (DNA): TGCGCCAGCAGCCAAGAACAGGGGACCGGAGCAAGGGGCATTCAGTACTTC. The gene calls are TRBV4-3 and TRBJ2-4, with 7 nucleotides matching TRBD1. The trim removed 0 bases at V and 9 bases at J, leaving 14 bases unmatched. CDR1 LGHNA and CDR2 YSLEER come from the germline V gene. The CDR3 covers 17 residues.

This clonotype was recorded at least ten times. The CDR3 spells CASSSEGNNEKLFF. CDR3 sequence (DNA): TGTGCCAGCAGTTCAGAGGGGAATAATGAAAAACTGTTTTTT. The chain carries TRBV6-5 and TRBJ1-4; D is possibly TRBD1 (5 bases). Between the trimmed V and J ends, which lost 4 bases and 4 bases, there was a span of 10 bases. The CDR3 is made up of 14 amino acids. Germline V gives CDR1 MNHEY, CDR2 SVGAGI.

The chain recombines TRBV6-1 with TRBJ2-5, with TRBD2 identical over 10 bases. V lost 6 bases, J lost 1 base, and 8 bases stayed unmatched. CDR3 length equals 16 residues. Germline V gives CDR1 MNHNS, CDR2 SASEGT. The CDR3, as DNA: TGTGCCAGCAGCACTAGCGGGGCCTTGTTCCAAGAGACCCAGTACTTC. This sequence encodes CASSTSGALFQETQYF.

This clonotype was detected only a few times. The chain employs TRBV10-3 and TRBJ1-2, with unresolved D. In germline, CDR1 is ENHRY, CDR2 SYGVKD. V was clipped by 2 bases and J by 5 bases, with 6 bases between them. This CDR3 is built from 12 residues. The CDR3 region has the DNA TGTGCCATCAGTGAGGAGGGATATGGCTACACCTTC. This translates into CAISEEGYGYTF.

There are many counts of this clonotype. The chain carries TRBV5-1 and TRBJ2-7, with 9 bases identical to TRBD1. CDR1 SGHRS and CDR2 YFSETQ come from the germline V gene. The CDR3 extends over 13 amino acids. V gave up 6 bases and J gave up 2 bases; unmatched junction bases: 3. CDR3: CASTRTGAYEQYF. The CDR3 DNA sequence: TGCGCCAGCACCCGGACAGGGGCCTACGAGCAGTACTTC. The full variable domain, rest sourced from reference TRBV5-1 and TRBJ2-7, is KAGVTQTPRYLIKTRGQQVTLSCSPISGHRSVSWYQQTPGQGLQFLFEYFSETQRNKGNFPGRFSGRQFSNSRSEMNVSTLELGDSALYLCASTRTGAYEQYFGPGTRLTVT.

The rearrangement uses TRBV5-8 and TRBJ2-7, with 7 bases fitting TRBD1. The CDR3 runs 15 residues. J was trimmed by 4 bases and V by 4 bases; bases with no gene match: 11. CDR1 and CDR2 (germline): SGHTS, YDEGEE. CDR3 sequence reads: CASSPPNRGDYEQYF. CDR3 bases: TGTGCCAGCAGCCCCCCAAACAGGGGAGATTACGAGCAGTACTTC.

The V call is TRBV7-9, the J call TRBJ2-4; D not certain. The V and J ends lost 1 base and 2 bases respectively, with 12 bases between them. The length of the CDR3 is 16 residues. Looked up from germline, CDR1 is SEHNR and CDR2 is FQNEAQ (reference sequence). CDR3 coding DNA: TGTGCCAGCAGCTTAGTTCCCCCGCTACCCAAAAACATTCAGTACTTC. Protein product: CASSLVPPLPKNIQYF.

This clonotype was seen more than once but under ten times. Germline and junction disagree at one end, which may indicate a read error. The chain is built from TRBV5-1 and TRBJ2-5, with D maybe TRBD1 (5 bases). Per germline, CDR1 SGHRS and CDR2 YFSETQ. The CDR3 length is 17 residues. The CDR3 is CASRLVGLTHQQETQYF. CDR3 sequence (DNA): TGCGCCAGCAGATTGGTGGGGCTGACACACCAACAAGAGACCCAGTACTTC.

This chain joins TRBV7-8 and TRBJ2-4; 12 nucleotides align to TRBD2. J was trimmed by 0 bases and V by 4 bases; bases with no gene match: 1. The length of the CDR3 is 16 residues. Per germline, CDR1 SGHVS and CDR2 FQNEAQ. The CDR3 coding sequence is TGTGCCAGCAGCTCGGGACTAGCGGGAGCCAAAAACATTCAGTACTTC. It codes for CASSSGLAGAKNIQYF. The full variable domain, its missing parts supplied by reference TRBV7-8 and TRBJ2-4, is GAGVSQSPRYKVAKRGQDVALRCDPISGHVSLFWYQQALGQGPEFLTYFQNEAQLDKSGLPSDRFFAERPEGSVSTLKIQRTQQEDSAVYLCASSSGLAGAKNIQYFGAGTRLSVL.

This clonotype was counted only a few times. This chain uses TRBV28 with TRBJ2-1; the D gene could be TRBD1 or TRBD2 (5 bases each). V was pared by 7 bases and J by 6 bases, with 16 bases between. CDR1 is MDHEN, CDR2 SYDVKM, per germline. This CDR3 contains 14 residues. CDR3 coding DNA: TGTGCCAGCACCTCTCAGGGACCTACCAATGAGCAGTTCTTC. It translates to CASTSQGPTNEQFF. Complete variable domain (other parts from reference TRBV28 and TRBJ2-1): DVKVTQSSRYLVKRTGEKVFLECVQDMDHENMFWYRQDPGLGLRLIYFSYDVKMKEKGDIPEGYSVSREKKERFSLILESASTNQTSMYLCASTSQGPTNEQFFGPGTRLTVL.

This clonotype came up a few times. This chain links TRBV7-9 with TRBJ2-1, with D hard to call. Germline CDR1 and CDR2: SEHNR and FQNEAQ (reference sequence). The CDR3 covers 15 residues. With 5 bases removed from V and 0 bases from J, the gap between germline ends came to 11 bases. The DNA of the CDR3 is TGTGCCAGCAGCCTTCTGGGATACTCCTACAATGAGCAGTTCTTC. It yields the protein CASSLLGYSYNEQFF. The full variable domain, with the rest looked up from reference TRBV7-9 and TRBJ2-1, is DTGVSQNPRHKITKRGQNVTFRCDPISEHNRLYWYRQTLGQGPEFLTYFQNEAQLEKSRLLSDRFSAERPKGSFSTLEIQRTEQGDSAMYLCASSLLGYSYNEQFFGPGTRLTVL.

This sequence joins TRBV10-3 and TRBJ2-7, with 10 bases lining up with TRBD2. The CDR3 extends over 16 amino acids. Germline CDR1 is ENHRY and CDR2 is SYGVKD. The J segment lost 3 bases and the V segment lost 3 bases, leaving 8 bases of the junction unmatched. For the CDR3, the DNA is TGTGCCATCAGTGAAAAAAGCGGGAGGGCCCTCTACGAGCAGTACTTC. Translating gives CAISEKSGRALYEQYF.